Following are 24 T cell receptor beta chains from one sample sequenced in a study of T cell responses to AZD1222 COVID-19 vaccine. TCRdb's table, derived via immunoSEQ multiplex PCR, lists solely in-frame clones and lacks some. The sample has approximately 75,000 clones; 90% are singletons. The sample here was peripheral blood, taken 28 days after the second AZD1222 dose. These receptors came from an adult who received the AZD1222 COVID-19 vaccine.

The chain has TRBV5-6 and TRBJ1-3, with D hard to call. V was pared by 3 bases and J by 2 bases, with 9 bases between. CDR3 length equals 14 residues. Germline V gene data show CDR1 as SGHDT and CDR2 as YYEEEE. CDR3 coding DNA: TGTGCCAGCAGCTGGTCCGGCGCTGGAAACACCATATATTTT. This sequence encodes CASSWSGAGNTIYF.

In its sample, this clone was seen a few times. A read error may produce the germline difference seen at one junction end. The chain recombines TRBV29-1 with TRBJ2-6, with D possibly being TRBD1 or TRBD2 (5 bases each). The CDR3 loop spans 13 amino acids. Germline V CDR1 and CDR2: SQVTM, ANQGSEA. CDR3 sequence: CSVTRLGDNVLTF. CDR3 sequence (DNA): TGCAGCGTCACGCGACTGGGGGACAACGTCCTGACTTTC.

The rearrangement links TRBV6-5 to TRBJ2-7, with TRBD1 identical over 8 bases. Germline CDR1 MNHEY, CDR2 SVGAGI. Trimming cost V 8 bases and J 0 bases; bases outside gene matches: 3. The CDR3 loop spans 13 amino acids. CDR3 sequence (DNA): TGTGCCAGCCGACAGGGGATCTCCTACGAGCAGTACTTC. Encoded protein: CASRQGISYEQYF.

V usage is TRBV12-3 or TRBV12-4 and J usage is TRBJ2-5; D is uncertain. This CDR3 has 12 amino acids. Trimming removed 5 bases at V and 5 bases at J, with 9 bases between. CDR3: CASSPRPETQYF. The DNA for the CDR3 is TGTGCCAGCAGTCCCAGACCGGAGACCCAGTACTTC.

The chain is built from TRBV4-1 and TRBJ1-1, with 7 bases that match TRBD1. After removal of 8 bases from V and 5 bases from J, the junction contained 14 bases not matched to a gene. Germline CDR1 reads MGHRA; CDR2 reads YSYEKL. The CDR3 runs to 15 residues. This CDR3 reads CASGRIQGPRTEAFF. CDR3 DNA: TGCGCCAGCGGGCGTATACAGGGGCCGCGTACTGAAGCTTTCTTT.

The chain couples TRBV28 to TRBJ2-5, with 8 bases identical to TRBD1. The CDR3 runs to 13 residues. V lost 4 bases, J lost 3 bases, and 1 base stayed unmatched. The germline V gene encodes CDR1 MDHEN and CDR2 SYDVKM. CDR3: CASSSTGEETQYF. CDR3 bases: TGTGCCAGCAGTTCGACAGGGGAAGAGACCCAGTACTTC.

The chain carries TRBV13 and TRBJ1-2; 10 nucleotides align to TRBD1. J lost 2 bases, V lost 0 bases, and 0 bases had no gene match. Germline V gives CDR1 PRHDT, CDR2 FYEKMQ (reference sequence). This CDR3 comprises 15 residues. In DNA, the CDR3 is TGTGCCAGCAGCTTAGGGGGACAGGGGAACTATGGCTACACCTTC. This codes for CASSLGGQGNYGYTF.

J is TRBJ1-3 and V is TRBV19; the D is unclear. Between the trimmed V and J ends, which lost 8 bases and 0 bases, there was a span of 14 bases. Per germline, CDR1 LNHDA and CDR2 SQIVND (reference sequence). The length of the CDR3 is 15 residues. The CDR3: CASSETISSGNTIYF. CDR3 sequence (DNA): TGTGCCAGTTCAGAGACCATCTCCTCTGGAAACACCATATATTTT. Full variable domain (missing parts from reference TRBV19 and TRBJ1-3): DGGITQSPKYLFRKEGQNVTLSCEQNLNHDAMYWYRQDPGQGLRLIYYSQIVNDFQKGDIAEGYSVSREKKESFPLTVTSAQKNPTAFYLCASSETISSGNTIYFGEGSWLTVV.

The CDR3 DNA is TGTGCCAGCAGCCGCCTGAGGGGGTCGGTCGAGACCCAGTACTTC. Protein sequence: CASSRLRGSVETQYF. The chain combines TRBV11-2 with TRBJ2-5, with a tentative D call TRBD1 (6 bases). The germline V gene has CDR1 SGHAT and CDR2 FQNNGV. Trimming took off 5 bases at V and 5 bases at J, with 18 bases between the two ends. The length of the CDR3 is 15 residues.

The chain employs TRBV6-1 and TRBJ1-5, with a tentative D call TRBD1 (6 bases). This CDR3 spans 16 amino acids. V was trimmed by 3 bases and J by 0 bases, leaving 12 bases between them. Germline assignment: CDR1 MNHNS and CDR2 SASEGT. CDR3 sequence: CASSELTGNSNQPQHF. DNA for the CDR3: TGTGCCAGCAGTGAGTTAACAGGGAATAGCAATCAGCCCCAGCATTTT.

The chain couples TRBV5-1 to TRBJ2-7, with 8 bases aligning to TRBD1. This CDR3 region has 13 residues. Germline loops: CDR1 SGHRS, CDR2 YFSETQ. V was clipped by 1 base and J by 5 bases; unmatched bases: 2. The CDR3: CASSLNRGNEQYF. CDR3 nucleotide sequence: TGCGCCAGCAGCTTGAACAGGGGGAACGAGCAGTACTTC.

The DNA of the CDR3 is TGCGCCAGCAGCTTGTCGACGGTTACGGGGAATTCACCCCTCCACTTT. Translated: CASSLSTVTGNSPLHF. The V and J genes are TRBV5-1 and TRBJ1-6; D is undetermined. The CDR3 loop spans 16 amino acids. The V end was cut by 1 base, the J end by 7 bases, with 15 bases between. The germline gives CDR1 SGHRS, CDR2 YFSETQ. The full variable domain, with the rest looked up from reference TRBV5-1 and TRBJ1-6, is KAGVTQTPRYLIKTRGQQVTLSCSPISGHRSVSWYQQTPGQGLQFLFEYFSETQRNKGNFPGRFSGRQFSNSRSEMNVSTLELGDSALYLCASSLSTVTGNSPLHFGNGTRLTVT.

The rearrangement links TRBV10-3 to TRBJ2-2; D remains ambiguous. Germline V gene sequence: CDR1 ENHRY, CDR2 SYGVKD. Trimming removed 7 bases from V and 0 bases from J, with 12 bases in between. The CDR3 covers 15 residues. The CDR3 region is CAIKQSSTNTGELFF. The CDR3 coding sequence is TGTGCCATCAAGCAGAGCAGCACGAACACCGGGGAGCTGTTTTTT.

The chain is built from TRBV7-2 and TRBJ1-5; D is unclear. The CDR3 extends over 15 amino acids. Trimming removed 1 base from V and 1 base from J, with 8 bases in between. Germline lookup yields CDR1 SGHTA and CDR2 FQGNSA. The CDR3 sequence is CASSLGPTSNQPQHF. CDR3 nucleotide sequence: TGTGCCAGCAGCTTAGGGCCAACCAGCAATCAGCCCCAGCATTTT.

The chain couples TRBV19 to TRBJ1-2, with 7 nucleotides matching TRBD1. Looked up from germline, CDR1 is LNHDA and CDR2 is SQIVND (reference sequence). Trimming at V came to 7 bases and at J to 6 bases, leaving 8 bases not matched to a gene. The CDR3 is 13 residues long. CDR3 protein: CASTLRDRHGYTF. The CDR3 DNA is TGTGCCAGTACCCTAAGGGACAGACATGGCTACACCTTC.

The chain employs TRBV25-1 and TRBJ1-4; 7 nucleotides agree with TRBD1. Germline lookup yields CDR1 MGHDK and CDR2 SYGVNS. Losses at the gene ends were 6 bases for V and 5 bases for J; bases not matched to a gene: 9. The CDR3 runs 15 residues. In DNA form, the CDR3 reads TGTGCCAGCAGCCCGCGGGGCAGGGGGAATGAAAAACTGTTTTTT. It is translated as CASSPRGRGNEKLFF. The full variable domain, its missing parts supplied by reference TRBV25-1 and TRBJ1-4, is EADIYQTPRYLVIGTGKKITLECSQTMGHDKMYWYQQDPGMELHLIHYSYGVNSTEKGDLSSESTVSRIRTEHFPLTLESARPSHTSQYLCASSPRGRGNEKLFFGSGTQLSVL.

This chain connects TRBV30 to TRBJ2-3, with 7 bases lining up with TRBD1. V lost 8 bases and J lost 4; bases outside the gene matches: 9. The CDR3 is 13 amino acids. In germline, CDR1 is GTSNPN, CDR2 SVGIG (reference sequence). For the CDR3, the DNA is TGTGCCGCCGACAGGGATAGGGCAGATACGCAGTATTTT. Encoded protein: CAADRDRADTQYF.

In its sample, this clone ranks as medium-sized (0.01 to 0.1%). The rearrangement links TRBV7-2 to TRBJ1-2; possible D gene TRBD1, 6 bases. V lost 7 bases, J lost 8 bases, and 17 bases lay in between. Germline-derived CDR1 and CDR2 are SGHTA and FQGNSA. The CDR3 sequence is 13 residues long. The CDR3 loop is CASTPLGGQGYTF. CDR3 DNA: TGTGCCAGCACCCCTCTCGGGGGCCAGGGCTACACCTTC. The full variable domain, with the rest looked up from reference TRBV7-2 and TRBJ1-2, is GAGVSQSPSNKVTEKGKDVELRCDPISGHTALYWYRQSLGQGLEFLIYFQGNSAPDKSGLPSDRFSAERTGGSVSTLTIQRTQQEDSAVYLCASTPLGGQGYTFGSGTRLTVV.

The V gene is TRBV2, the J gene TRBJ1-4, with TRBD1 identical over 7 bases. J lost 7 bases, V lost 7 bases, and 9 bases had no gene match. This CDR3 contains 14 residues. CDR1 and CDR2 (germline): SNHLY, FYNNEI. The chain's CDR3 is CASKIQGWGEKLFF. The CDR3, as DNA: TGTGCCAGCAAGATACAGGGGTGGGGTGAAAAACTGTTTTTT.

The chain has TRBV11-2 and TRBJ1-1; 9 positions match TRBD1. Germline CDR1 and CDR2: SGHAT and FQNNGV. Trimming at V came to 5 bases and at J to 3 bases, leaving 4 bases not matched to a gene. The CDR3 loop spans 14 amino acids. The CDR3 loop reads CASSTWTGDTEAFF. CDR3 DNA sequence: TGTGCCAGCAGCACTTGGACAGGGGACACTGAAGCTTTCTTT.

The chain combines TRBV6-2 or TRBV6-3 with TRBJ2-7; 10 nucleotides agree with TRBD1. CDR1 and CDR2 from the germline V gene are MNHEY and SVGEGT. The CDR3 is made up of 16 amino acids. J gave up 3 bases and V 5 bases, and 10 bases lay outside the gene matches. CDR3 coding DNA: TGTGCCAGCAGTAGGCCTGACAGGGGGCAATTCTACGAGCAGTACTTC. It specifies CASSRPDRGQFYEQYF.

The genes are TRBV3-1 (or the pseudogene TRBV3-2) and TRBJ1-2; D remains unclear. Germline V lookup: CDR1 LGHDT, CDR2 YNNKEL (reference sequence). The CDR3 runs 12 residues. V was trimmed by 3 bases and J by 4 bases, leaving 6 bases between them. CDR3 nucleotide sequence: TGTGCCAGCAGCCAGACTGGCTATGGCTACACCTTC. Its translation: CASSQTGYGYTF.

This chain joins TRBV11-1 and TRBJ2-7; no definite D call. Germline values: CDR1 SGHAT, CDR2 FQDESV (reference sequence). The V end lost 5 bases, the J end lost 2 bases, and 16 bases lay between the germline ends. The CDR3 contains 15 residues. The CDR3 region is CASSNRRYSTYEQYF. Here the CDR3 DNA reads TGTGCCAGCAGCAACCGACGGTACTCCACCTACGAGCAGTACTTC.

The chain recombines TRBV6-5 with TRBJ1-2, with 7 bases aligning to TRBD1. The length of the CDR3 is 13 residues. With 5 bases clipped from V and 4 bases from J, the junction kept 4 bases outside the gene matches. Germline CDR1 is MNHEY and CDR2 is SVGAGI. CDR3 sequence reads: CASSPKGAYGYTF. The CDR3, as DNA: TGTGCCAGCAGTCCAAAGGGGGCCTATGGCTACACCTTC.